One and the same sample provided the 21 T cell receptor beta chains below, sequenced in a study of vaccination effects on CD4 cells after COVID-19. ViraFEST expansion of antigen-specific CD4+ T cells with viral peptide pools preceded sequencing. With roughly nine days of culture completed, CD4+ T cells were isolated. None of the vaccinated had previously contracted SARS-CoV-2, and their nucleocapsid antibodies tested negative. Their cognate antigens are unknown. TCRdb's table, derived via immunoSEQ multiplex PCR, lists solely in-frame clones and lacks some. Of 55,000 to 75,000 clones detected, over 65% appear once; the ten largest clones hold about 4%. The sample in question was CD4+ T cells from PBMCs cultured with HCoV-OC43 spike peptides, obtained before COVID-19 vaccination. Described subset: HCoV-OC43 spike overlapping peptide pool stimulation. These receptors originate from a human donor who received a COVID-19 vaccine.

The J gene is TRBJ2-5, the V gene TRBV30; 9 bases align to TRBD2. The CDR3 sequence is 15 residues long. Germline loops: CDR1 GTSNPN, CDR2 SVGIG (reference sequence). Germline trimming cut 3 bases from V and 2 bases from J; bases unmatched to any gene: 7. The chain's CDR3 is CAWSGKLAGQETQYF. CDR3 in DNA: TGTGCCTGGAGCGGGAAGCTAGCGGGGCAAGAGACCCAGTACTTC.

The V and J genes are TRBV6-2 or TRBV6-3 and TRBJ2-4; 14 bases are a match to TRBD2. The CDR3 contains 18 residues. V lost 6 bases and J lost 1; bases outside the gene matches: 8. Germline CDR1 is MNHEY and CDR2 is SVGEGT. The CDR3 sequence is CASSQGLAGAWAKNIQYF. CDR3 DNA sequence: TGTGCCAGCAGCCAGGGACTAGCGGGGGCTTGGGCCAAAAACATTCAGTACTTC.

This chain uses TRBV2 with TRBJ2-7; 10 nucleotides align to TRBD2. J was trimmed by 12 bases and V by 4 bases; bases with no gene match: 15. Germline V lookup: CDR1 SNHLY, CDR2 FYNNEI. There are 15 residues in the CDR3. The CDR3 sequence: CASSGSLSGGARRYV. The CDR3 DNA reads TGTGCCAGCAGTGGGAGTCTGAGCGGGGGGGCCAGGCGGTACGTC.

This clone was seen only once. This CDR3 reads CASSIDLLRGMPYYGYTF. The CDR3 bases are TGTGCCAGTAGTATAGATCTATTGCGGGGAATGCCCTACTATGGCTACACCTTC. This chain joins TRBV19 and TRBJ1-2; no reliable D call. In germline, CDR1 is LNHDA, CDR2 SQIVND (reference sequence). The CDR3 sequence is 18 residues long. V lost 0 bases and J lost 3, with 20 bases in between. The full variable domain, with the rest looked up from reference TRBV19 and TRBJ1-2, is DGGITQSPKYLFRKEGQNVTLSCEQNLNHDAMYWYRQDPGQGLRLIYYSQIVNDFQKGDIAEGYSVSREKKESFPLTVTSAQKNPTAFYLCASSIDLLRGMPYYGYTFGSGTRLTVV.

The chain is built from TRBV6-5 and TRBJ1-6, with a possible D match to TRBD1 (6 bases). The germline V gene encodes CDR1 MNHEY and CDR2 SVGAGI. CDR3 length equals 15 residues. V was trimmed by 8 bases and J by 10 bases, leaving 21 bases between them. CDR3 bases: TGTGCCAGCGCGCGACGGGGGCGGGATAGGTCACCCCTCCACTTT. It codes for CASARRGRDRSPLHF.

The rearrangement links TRBV6-5 to TRBJ1-2; no clear D. The V gene lost 6 bases and the J gene lost 0 bases, with 11 bases spanning the gap. This CDR3 comprises 14 residues. Germline CDR1 MNHEY, CDR2 SVGAGI. CDR3 amino acids: CASRPTPANYGYTF. The CDR3 DNA sequence: TGTGCCAGCAGACCGACACCGGCTAACTATGGCTACACCTTC.

The V call is TRBV6-6, the J call TRBJ2-3, with D hard to call. There are 12 residues in the CDR3. The germline gives CDR1 MNHNY, CDR2 SVGAGI (reference sequence). V was shortened by 6 bases and J by 2 bases, with 6 bases between the two germline ends. As DNA, the CDR3 is TGTGCCAGCAGGAGTTCCACAGATACGCAGTATTTT. It encodes CASRSSTDTQYF.

This clone was detected a few times. The J gene is TRBJ1-5, the V gene TRBV2; tentatively, D is TRBD1 (5 bases). Germline lookup yields CDR1 SNHLY and CDR2 FYNNEI. The CDR3 is 15 residues long. The ends were cut back, 0 bases at V and 3 bases at J, with 9 bases in the middle. In DNA, the CDR3 is TGTGCCAGCAGTGAAGCCGCAGGGATCAATCAGCCCCAGCATTTT. It encodes CASSEAAGINQPQHF.

This clone was picked up one time. V is TRBV19 and J is TRBJ1-1; tentatively, D is TRBD1 (6 bases). The CDR3 covers 14 residues. Trimming took off 6 bases at V and 1 base at J, with 12 bases between the two ends. Germline loops: CDR1 LNHDA, CDR2 SQIVND (reference sequence). CDR3 protein: CASRDDRPNTEAFF. The CDR3 nucleotides read TGTGCCAGTAGGGATGACAGGCCGAACACTGAAGCTTTCTTT.

CDR3: CASSNDREPVNEQFF. The CDR3 DNA sequence: TGTGCCAGCAGCAACGACAGGGAACCAGTGAATGAGCAGTTCTTC. V gene TRBV5-4 combines with J gene TRBJ2-1; the match to TRBD1 covers 7 bases. V gave up 4 bases and J gave up 7 bases; unmatched junction bases: 11. There are 15 residues in the CDR3. The V gene's germline CDR1 is SGHNT and CDR2 YYREEE (reference sequence). Drawing the rest from reference TRBV5-4 and TRBJ2-1, the complete variable domain is ETGVTQSPTHLIKTRGQQVTLRCSSQSGHNTVSWYQQALGQGPQFIFQYYREEENGRGNFPPRFSGLQFPNYSSELNVNALELDDSALYLCASSNDREPVNEQFFGPGTRLTVL.

The gene calls are TRBV6-1 and TRBJ1-5, with D possibly being TRBD1 (6 bases). The ends were cut back, 2 bases at V and 2 bases at J, with 13 bases in the middle. Germline V gives CDR1 MNHNS, CDR2 SASEGT. The CDR3 runs 16 residues. CDR3 in amino acids: CASSEMWNRGNQPQHF. In nucleotides, the CDR3 is TGTGCCAGCAGTGAAATGTGGAACAGGGGCAATCAGCCCCAGCATTTT.

The chain has TRBV7-2 and TRBJ2-6; D remains unclear. Deletions cut 4 bases from V and 0 bases from J, with 13 bases between. Germline V gives CDR1 SGHTA, CDR2 FQGNSA. The CDR3 covers 17 residues. CDR3 region: CASSWKLTDSGANVLTF. For the CDR3, the DNA is TGTGCCAGCAGCTGGAAACTGACGGACTCTGGGGCCAACGTCCTGACTTTC.

This chain joins TRBV2 and TRBJ2-1, with D maybe TRBD1 (5 bases). V was trimmed by 7 bases and J by 4 bases, leaving 11 bases between them. There are 13 residues in the CDR3. The germline CDR1 and CDR2 sequences are SNHLY and FYNNEI. The DNA for the CDR3 is TGTGCCAGCACCAGGGTAACTTACAATGAGCAGTTCTTC. This encodes CASTRVTYNEQFF.

This clone was seen once. The chain combines TRBV30 with TRBJ1-5, with 7 bases that match TRBD1. Trimming at V came to 2 bases and at J to 6 bases, leaving 7 bases not matched to a gene. The CDR3 runs to 14 residues. Germline CDR1 reads GTSNPN; CDR2 reads SVGIG (reference sequence). CDR3 in DNA: TGTGCCTGGAGTCGGACAGGAGGGGGTCAGCCCCAGCATTTT. Protein sequence: CAWSRTGGGQPQHF.

This chain links TRBV3-1 (or the pseudogene TRBV3-2) with TRBJ2-6; D is unresolved. V lost 1 base, J lost 0 bases, and 1 base lay in between. This CDR3 has 14 residues. Germline loops: CDR1 LGHDT, CDR2 YNNKEL (reference sequence). The DNA for the CDR3 is TGTGCCAGCAGCCAAGTCTCTGGGGCCAACGTCCTGACTTTC. Its translation: CASSQVSGANVLTF.

The chain combines TRBV5-1 with TRBJ2-3; 10 nucleotides line up with TRBD1. V was clipped by 3 bases and J by 7 bases; unmatched bases: 14. This CDR3 is built from 17 residues. The germline V gene encodes CDR1 SGHRS and CDR2 YFSETQ. In DNA, the CDR3 is TGCGCCAGCAGCTGGCCCCTCCGGGACAGGGGCGATTATACGCAGTATTTT. Protein: CASSWPLRDRGDYTQYF. The whole variable domain, filled in from reference TRBV5-1 and TRBJ2-3, reads KAGVTQTPRYLIKTRGQQVTLSCSPISGHRSVSWYQQTPGQGLQFLFEYFSETQRNKGNFPGRFSGRQFSNSRSEMNVSTLELGDSALYLCASSWPLRDRGDYTQYFGPGTRLTVL.

The rearrangement joins TRBV12-3 or TRBV12-4 to TRBJ1-2, with D maybe TRBD1 (6 bases). This CDR3 is 12 amino acids long. The germline V and J ends were trimmed by 3 bases and 6 bases, with 8 bases remaining between them. The chain's CDR3 is CASSFGGHGYTF. The DNA of the CDR3 is TGTGCCAGCAGTTTCGGGGGGCATGGCTACACCTTC.

There are a few counts of this clone. The V gene is TRBV5-1, the J gene TRBJ2-5; no firm D call. Deletions cut 4 bases from V and 1 base from J, with 11 bases between. Germline V gives CDR1 SGHRS, CDR2 YFSETQ. This CDR3 has 14 amino acids. The CDR3 coding sequence is TGCGCCAGCAGCATATCGGAAGCCCAAGAGACCCAGTACTTC. Amino acid sequence: CASSISEAQETQYF. The full variable domain, in which reference TRBV5-1 and TRBJ2-5 provide the parts outside the CDR3, is KAGVTQTPRYLIKTRGQQVTLSCSPISGHRSVSWYQQTPGQGLQFLFEYFSETQRNKGNFPGRFSGRQFSNSRSEMNVSTLELGDSALYLCASSISEAQETQYFGPGTRLLVL.

The chain recombines TRBV6-1 with TRBJ1-1; D is unclear. Germline V CDR1 and CDR2: MNHNS, SASEGT. V lost 1 base and J 7 bases, leaving 10 bases between the germline ends. The CDR3 runs 13 residues. CDR3 sequence (DNA): TGTGCCAGCAGTGAAGGTCTGACCAATGAAGCTTTCTTT. Amino acid sequence: CASSEGLTNEAFF.

This clone was recorded once. The chain is built from TRBV5-1 and TRBJ1-4; D is unresolved. Between the trimmed V and J ends, which lost 0 bases and 1 base, there was a span of 7 bases. Germline V gene sequence: CDR1 SGHRS, CDR2 YFSETQ. This CDR3 has 15 amino acids. Here the CDR3 DNA reads TGCGCCAGCAGCTTGGTCGGAGGAACTAATGAAAAACTGTTTTTT. Amino acids: CASSLVGGTNEKLFF.

V usage is TRBV9 and J usage is TRBJ2-1; 11 bases fit TRBD2. Trimming cost V 4 bases and J 7 bases; bases outside gene matches: 7. The CDR3 has 15 residues. Germline loops: CDR1 SGDLS, CDR2 YYNGEE. The CDR3 DNA follows: TGTGCCAGCAGCCCCGGGCTAGCGGGAGGTAATGAGCAGTTCTTC. This encodes CASSPGLAGGNEQFF.